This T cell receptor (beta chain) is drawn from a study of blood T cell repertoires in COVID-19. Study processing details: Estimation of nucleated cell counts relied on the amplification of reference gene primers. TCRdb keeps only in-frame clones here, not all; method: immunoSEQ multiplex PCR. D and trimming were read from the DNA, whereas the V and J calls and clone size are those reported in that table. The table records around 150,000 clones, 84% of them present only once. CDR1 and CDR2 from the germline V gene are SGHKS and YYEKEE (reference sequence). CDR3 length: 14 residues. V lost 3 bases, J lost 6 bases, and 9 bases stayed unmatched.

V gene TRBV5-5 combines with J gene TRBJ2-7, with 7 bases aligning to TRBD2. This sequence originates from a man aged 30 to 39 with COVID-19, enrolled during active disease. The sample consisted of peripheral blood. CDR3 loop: CASSSSSGRVEQYF. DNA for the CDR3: TGTGCCAGCAGCTCTTCGTCAGGGAGGGTCGAGCAGTACTTC.